This T cell receptor (beta chain) derives from a study of molecular identifiers for immune sequencing clone quantification. Listed TCR primers and previously described methods were used for bulk TCR libraries. TCRdb independently ran MiXCR on the PCR reads; one entry per CDR3 protein. In the table there are approximately 320,000 distinct CDR3 sequences, roughly a quarter of which are singletons. This clonotype appeared a few times. This sequence was found in a human donor in good health. Some libraries in this study had Jurkat cell RNA spiked in. What was sequenced was naive CD8+ T cells from blood, with Jurkat cell RNA spiked in. Subset denoted: FACS-sorted CD8+CD4-CCR7+CD45RA+ naive T cells.

Written as DNA, the CDR3 is TGTGCCAGCAGTCGTAATCAGTTAGTTCAGCCCCAGCATTTT. This sequence encodes CASSRNQLVQPQHF. The chain recombines TRBV12-3 or TRBV12-4 with TRBJ1-5, with D hard to call. V lost 5 bases and J lost 6, with 14 bases in between. The CDR3 is 14 residues long.